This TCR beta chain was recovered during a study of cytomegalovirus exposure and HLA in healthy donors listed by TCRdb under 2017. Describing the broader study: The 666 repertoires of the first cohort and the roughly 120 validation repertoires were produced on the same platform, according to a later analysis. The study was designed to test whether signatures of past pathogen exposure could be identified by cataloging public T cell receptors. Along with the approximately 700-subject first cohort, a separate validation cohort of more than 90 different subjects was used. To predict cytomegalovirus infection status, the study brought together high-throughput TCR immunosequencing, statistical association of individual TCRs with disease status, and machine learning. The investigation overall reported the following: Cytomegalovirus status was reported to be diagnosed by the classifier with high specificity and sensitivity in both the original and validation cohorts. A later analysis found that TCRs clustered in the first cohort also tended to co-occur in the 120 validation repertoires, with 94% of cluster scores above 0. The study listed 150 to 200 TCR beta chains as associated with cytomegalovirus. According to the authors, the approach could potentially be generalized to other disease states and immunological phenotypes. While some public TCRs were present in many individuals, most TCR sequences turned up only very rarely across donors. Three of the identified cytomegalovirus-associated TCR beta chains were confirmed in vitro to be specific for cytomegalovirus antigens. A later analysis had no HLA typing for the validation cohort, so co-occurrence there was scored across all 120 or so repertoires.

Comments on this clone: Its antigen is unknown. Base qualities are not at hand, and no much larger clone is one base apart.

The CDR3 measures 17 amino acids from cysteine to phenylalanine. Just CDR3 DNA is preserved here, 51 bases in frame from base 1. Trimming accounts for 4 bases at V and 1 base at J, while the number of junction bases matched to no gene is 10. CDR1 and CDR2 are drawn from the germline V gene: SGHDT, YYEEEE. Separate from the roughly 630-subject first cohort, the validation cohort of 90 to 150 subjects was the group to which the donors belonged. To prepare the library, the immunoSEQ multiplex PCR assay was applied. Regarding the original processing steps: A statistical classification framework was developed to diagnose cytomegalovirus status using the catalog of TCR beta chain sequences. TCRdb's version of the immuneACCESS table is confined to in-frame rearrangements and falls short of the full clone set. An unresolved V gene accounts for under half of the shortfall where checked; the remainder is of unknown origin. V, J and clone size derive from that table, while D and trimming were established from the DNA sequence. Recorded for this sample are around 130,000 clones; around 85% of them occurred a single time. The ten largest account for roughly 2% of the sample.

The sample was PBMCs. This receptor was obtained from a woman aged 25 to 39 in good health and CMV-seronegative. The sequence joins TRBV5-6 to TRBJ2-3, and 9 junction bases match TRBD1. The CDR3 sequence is CASSRPGTGYRTDTQYF. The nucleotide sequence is TGTGCCAGCAGCCGTCCCGGGACAGGGTACCGCACAGATACGCAGTATTTT.